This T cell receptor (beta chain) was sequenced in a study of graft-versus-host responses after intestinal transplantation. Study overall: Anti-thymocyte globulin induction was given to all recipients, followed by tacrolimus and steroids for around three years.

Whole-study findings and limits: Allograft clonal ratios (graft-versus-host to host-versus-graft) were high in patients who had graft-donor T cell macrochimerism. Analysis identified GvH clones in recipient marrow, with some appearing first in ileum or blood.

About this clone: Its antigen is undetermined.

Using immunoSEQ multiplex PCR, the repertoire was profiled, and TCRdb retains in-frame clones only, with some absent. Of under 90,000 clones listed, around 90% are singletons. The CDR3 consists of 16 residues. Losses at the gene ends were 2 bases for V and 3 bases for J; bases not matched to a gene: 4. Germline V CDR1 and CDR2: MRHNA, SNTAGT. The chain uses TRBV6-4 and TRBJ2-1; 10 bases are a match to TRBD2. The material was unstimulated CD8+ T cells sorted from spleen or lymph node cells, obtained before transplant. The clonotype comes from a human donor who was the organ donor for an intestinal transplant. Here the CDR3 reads CASSDRLAGDYNEQFF. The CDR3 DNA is TGTGCCAGCAGTGACAGGCTAGCGGGGGACTACAATGAGCAGTTCTTC.